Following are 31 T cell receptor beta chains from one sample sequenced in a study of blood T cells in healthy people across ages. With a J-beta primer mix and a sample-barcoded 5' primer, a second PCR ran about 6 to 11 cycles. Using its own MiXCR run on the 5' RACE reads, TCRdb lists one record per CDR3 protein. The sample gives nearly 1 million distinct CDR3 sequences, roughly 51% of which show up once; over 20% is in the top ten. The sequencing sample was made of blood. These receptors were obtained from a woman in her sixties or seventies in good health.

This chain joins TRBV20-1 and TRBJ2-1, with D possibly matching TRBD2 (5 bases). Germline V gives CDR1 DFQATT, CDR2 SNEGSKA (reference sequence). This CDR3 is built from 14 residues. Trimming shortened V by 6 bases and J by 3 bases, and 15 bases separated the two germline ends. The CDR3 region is CSAVMEADYNEQFF. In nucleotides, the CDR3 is TGCAGTGCGGTAATGGAAGCGGACTACAATGAGCAGTTCTTC.

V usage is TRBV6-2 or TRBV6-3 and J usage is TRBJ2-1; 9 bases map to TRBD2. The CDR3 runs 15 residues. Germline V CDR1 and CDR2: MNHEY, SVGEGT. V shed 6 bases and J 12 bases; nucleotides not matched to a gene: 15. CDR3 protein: CASSLAGHSQSAQFF. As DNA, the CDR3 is TGTGCCAGCAGCCTAGCGGGACATTCTCAGTCCGCGCAGTTCTTC.

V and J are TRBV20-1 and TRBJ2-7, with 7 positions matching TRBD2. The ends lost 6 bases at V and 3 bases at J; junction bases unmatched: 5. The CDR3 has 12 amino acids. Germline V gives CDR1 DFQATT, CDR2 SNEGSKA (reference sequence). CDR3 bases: TGCAGTGCATCCCTAGCGGACTACGAGCAGTACTTC. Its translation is CSASLADYEQYF.

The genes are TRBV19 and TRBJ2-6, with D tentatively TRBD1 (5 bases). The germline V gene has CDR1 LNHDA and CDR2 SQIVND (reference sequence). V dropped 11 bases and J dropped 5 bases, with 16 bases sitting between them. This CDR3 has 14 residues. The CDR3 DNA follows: TGTGCCGGATCACCAAGGGGTAGGGCCAACGTCCTGACTTTC. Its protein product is CAGSPRGRANVLTF.

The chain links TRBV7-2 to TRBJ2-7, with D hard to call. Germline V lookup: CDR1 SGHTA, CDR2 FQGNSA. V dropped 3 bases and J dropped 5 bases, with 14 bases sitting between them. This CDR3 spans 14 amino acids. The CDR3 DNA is TGTGCCAGCAGCTTCTGGACCTACAGTAACGAGCAGTACTTC. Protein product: CASSFWTYSNEQYF.

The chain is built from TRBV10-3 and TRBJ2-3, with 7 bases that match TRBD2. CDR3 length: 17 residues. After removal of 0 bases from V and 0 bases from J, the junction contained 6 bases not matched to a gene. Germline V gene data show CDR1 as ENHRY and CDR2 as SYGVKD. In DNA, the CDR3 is TGTGCCATCAGTGAGTCGGCAGCGGGACTTAGCACAGATACGCAGTATTTT. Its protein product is CAISESAAGLSTDTQYF.

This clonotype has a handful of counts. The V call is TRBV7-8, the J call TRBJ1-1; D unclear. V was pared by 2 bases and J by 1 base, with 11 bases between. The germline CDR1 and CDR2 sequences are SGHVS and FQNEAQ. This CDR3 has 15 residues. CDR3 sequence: CASSLQVTSNTEAFF. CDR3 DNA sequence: TGTGCCAGCAGCTTACAAGTAACATCGAACACTGAAGCTTTCTTT.

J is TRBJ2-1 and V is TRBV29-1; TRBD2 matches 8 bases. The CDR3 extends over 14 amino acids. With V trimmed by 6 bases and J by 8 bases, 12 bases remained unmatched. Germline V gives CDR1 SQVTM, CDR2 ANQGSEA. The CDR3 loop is CSVTLAGSLDEQFF. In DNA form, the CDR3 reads TGCAGCGTAACCCTAGCGGGTAGCCTGGATGAGCAGTTCTTC.

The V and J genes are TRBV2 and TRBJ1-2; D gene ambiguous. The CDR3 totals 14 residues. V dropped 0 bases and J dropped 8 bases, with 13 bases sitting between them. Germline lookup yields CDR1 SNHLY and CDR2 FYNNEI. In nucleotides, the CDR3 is TGTGCCAGCAGTGAAGCGCGAGGATCGGGGGGCTACACCTTC. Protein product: CASSEARGSGGYTF.

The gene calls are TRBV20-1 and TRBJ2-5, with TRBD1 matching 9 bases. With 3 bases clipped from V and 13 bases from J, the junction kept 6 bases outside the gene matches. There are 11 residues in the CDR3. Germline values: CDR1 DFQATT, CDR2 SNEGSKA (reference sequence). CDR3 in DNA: TGCAGTGCTAGGATCCGGGACAGGGTGTACTTC. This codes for CSARIRDRVYF.

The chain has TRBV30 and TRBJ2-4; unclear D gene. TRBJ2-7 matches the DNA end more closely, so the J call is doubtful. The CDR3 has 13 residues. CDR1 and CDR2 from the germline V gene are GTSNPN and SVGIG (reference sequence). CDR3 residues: CAWRNNRDYEQYF. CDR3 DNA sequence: TGTGCCTGGAGGAACAACAGAGATTACGAGCAGTACTTC.

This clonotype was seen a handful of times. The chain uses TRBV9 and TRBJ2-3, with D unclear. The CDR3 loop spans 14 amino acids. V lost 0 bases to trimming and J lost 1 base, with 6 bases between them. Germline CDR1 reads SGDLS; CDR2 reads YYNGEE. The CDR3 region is CASSVGVRTDTQYF. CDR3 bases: TGTGCCAGCAGCGTAGGGGTTCGCACAGATACGCAGTATTTT.

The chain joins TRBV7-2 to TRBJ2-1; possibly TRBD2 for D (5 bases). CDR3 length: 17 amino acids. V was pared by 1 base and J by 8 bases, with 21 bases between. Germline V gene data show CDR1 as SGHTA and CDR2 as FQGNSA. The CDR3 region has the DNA TGTGCCAGCAGCTTAGAACCCCACGGGGTGAAACGCGATGAGCAGTTCTTC. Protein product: CASSLEPHGVKRDEQFF.

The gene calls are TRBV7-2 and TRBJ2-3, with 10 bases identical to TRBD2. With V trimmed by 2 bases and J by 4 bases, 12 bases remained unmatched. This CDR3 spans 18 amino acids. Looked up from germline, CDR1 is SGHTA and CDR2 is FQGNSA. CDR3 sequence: CASSLMPSGSKGSDTQYF. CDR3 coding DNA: TGTGCCAGCAGCTTAATGCCTAGCGGGAGCAAAGGTTCAGATACGCAGTATTTT.

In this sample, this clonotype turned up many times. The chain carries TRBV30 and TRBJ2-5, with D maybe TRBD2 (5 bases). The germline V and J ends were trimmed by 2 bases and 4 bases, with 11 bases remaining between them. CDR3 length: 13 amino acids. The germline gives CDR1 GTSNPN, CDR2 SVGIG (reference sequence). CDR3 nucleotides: TGTGCCTGGAGTTCGAACGGAGGAGAGACCCAGTACTTC. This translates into CAWSSNGGETQYF.

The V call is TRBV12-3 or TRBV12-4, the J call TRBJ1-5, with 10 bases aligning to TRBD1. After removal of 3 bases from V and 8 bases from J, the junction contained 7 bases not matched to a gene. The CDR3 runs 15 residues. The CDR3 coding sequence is TGTGCCAGCAGTTTGGGACAGGGGAGTAGGGAGCCCCAGCATTTT. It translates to CASSLGQGSREPQHF.

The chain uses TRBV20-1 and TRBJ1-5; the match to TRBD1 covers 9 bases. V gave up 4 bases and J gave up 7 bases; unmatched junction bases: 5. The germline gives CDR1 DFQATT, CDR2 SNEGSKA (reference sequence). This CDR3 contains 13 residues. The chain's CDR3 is CSATDRGIQPQHF. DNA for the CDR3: TGCAGTGCTACCGACAGGGGGATCCAGCCCCAGCATTTT.

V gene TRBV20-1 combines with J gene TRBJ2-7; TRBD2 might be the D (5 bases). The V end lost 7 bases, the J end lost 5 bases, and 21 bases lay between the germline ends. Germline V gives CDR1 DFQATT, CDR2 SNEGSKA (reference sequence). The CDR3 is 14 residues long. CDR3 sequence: CSVPTEGFQNEQYF. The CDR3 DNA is TGCAGTGTACCAACAGAGGGCTTTCAAAACGAGCAGTACTTC.

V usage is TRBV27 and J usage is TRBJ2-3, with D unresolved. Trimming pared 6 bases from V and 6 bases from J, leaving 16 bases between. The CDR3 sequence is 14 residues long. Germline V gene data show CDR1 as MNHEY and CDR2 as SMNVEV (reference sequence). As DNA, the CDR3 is TGTGCCAGCAGCTTCCCGGGCACGGCGGATACGCAGTATTTT. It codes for CASSFPGTADTQYF.

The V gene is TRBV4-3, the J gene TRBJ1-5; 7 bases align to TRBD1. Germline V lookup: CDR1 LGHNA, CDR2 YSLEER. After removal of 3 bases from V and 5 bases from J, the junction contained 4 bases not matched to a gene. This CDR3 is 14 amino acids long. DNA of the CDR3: TGCGCCAGCAGCCACTACACAGGGGATCAGCCCCAGCATTTT. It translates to CASSHYTGDQPQHF.

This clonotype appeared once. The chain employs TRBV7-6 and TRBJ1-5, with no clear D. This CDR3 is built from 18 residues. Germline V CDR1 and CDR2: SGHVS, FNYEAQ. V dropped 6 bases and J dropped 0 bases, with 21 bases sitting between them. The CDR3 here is CASSRYATLHYSNQPQHF. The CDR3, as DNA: TGTGCCAGCAGTCGTTATGCGACACTCCACTATAGCAATCAGCCCCAGCATTTT.

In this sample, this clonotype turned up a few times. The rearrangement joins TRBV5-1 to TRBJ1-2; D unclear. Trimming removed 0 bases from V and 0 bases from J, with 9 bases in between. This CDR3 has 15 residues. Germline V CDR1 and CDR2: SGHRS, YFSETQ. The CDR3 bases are TGCGCCAGCAGCTTGGACGGTAGTACTAACTATGGCTACACCTTC. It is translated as CASSLDGSTNYGYTF.

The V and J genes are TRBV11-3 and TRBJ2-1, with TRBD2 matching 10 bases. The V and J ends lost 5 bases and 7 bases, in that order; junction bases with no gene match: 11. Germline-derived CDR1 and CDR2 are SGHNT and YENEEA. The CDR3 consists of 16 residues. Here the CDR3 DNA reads TGTGCCAGCAGCCCATCAAGCGGGAGGGCCCGGAATGAGCAGTTCTTC. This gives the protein CASSPSSGRARNEQFF. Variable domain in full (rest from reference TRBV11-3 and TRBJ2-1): EAGVVQSPRYKIIEKKQPVAFWCNPISGHNTLYWYLQNLGQGPELLIRYENEEAVDDSQLPKDRFSAERLKGVDSTLKIQPAELGDSAVYLCASSPSSGRARNEQFFGPGTRLTVL.

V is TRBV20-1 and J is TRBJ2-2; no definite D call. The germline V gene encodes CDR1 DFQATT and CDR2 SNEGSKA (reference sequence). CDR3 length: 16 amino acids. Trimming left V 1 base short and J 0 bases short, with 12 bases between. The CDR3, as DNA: TGCAGTGCTAGAGGGCCTGGTCGGGCGAACACCGGGGAGCTGTTTTTT. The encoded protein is CSARGPGRANTGELFF.

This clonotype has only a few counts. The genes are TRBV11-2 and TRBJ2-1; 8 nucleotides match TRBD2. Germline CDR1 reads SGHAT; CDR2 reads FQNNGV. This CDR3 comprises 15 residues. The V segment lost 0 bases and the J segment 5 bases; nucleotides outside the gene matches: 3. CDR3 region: CASSLESGRDNEQFF. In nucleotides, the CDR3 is TGTGCCAGCAGCTTAGAGAGCGGGAGAGACAATGAGCAGTTCTTC.

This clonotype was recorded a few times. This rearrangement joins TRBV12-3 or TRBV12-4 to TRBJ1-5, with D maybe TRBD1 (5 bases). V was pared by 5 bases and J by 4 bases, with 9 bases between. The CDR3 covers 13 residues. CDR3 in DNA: TGTGCCAGCAGTCTACAGGTAAATCAGCCCCAGCATTTT. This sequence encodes CASSLQVNQPQHF.

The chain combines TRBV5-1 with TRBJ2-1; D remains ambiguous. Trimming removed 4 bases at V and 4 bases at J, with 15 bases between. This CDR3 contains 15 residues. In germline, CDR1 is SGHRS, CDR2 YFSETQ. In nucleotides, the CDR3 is TGCGCCAGCAGCACCACGATTGCCCGGTACAATGAGCAGTTCTTC. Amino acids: CASSTTIARYNEQFF.

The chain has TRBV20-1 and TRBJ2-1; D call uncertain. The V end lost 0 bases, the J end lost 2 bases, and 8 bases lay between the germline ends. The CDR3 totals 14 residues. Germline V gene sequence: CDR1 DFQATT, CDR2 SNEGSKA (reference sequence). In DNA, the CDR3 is TGCAGTGCTAGAGAGCTTGGTCCCTACAATGAGCAGTTCTTC. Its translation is CSARELGPYNEQFF.

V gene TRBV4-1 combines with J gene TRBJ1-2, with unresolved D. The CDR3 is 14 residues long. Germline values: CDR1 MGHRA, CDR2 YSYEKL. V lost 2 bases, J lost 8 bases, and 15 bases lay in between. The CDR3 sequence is CASSQNEQTGGYTF. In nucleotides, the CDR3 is TGCGCCAGCAGCCAAAACGAGCAAACTGGCGGCTACACCTTC.

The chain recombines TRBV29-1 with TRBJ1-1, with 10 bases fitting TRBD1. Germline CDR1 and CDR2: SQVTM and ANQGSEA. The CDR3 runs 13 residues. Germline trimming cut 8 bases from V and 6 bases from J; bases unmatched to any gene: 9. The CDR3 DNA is TGCAGCACGACAGGGGGCAGCAGGGCTGAAGCTTTCTTT. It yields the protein CSTTGGSRAEAFF.

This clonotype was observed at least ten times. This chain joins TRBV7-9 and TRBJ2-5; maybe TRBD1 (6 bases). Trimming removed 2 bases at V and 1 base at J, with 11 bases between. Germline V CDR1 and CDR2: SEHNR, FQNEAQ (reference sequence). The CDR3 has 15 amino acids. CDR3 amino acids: CASSLPTGFQETQYF. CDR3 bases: TGTGCCAGCAGCTTACCTACAGGGTTCCAAGAGACCCAGTACTTC.